Here is one T cell receptor beta chain with its context. TCRdb re-called the RT-PCR reads through MiXCR, storing one row per CDR3 protein. The top ten hold around a third of the sample, which has about 57,000 distinct CDR3 sequences, roughly 15% seen once. The sample comes from a study of patients and donors after allogeneic stem cell transplantation. V lost 0 bases and J lost 6, with 14 bases in between. Germline CDR1 is MNHEY and CDR2 is SVGAGI. The CDR3 runs 15 residues. This sequence joins TRBV6-5 and TRBJ1-1, with a possible D match to TRBD1 (5 bases). The sequenced sample was blood, either unsorted or a sorted T cell fraction (not recorded which). This clonotype was sampled from a human donor who was either an allogeneic HSCT recipient or a stem cell or donor lymphocyte infusion donor (not recorded which). It is not recorded whose cells these are; they may come from a transplant donor. The CDR3 protein is CASSYSNTTGPEAFF. In DNA, the CDR3 is TGTGCCAGCAGTTACTCGAATACGACGGGACCTGAAGCTTTCTTT.